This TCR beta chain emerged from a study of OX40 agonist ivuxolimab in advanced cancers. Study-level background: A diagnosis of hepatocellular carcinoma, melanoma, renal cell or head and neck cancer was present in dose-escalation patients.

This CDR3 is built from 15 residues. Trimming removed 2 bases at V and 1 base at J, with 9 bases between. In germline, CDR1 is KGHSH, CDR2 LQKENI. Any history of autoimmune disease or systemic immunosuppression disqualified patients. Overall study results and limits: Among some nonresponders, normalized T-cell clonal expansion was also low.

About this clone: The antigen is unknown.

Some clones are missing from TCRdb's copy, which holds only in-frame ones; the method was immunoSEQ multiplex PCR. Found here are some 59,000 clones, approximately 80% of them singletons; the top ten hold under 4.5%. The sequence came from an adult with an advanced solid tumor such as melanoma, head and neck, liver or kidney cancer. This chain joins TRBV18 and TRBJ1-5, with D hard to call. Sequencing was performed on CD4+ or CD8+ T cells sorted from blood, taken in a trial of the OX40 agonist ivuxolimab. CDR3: CASSPRTNSNQPQHF. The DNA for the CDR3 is TGTGCCAGCTCACCAAGGACGAACAGCAATCAGCCCCAGCATTTT.